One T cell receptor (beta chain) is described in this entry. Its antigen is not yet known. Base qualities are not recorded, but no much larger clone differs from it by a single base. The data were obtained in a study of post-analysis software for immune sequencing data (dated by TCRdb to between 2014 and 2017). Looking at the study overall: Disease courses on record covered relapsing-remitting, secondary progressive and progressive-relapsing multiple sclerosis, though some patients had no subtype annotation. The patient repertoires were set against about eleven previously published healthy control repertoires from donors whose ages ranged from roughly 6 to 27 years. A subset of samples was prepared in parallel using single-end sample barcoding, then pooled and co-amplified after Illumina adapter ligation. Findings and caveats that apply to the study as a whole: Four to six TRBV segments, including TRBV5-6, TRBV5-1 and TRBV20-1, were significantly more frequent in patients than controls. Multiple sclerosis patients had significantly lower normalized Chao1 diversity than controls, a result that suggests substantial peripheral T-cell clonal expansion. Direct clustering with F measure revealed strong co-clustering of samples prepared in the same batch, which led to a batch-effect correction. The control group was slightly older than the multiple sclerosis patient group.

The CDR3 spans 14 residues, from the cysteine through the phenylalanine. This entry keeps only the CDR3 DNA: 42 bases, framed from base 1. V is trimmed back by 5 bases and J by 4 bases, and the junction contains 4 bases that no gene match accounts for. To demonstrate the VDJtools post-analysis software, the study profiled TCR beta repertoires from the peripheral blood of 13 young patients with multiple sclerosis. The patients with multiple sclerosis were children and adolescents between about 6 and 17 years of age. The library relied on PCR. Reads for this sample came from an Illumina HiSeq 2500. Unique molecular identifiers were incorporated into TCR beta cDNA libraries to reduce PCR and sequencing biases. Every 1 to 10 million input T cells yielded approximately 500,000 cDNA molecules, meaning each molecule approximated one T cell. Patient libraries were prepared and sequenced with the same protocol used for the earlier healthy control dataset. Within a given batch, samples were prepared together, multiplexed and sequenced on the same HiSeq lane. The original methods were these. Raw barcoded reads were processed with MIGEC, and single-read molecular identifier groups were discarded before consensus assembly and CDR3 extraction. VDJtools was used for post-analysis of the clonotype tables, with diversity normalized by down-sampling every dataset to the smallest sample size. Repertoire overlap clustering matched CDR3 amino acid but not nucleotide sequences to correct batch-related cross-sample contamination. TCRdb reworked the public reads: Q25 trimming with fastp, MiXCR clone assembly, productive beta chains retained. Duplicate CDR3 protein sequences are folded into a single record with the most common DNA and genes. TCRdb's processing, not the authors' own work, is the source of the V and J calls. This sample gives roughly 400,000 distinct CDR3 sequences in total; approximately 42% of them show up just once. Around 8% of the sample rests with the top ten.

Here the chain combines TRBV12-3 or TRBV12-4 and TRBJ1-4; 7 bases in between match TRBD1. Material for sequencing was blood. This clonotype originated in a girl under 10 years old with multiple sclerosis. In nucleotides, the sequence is TGTGCCAGCAGTCGGGACAGTCTTAATGAAAAACTGTTTTTT. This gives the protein CASSRDSLNEKLFF.